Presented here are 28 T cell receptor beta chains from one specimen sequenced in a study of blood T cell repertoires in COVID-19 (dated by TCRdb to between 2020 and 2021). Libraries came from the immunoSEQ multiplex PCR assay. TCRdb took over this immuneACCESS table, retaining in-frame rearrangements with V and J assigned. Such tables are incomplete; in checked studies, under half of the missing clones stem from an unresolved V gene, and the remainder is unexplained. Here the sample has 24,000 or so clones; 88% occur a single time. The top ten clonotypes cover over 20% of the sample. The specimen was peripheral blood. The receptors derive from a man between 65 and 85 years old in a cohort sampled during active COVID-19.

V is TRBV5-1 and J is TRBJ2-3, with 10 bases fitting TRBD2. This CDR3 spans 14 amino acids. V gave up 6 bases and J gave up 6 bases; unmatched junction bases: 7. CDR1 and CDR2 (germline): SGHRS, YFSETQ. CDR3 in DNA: TGCGCCAGCAACCCGCTAGCGGGAGTGGATACGCAGTATTTT. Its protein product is CASNPLAGVDTQYF.

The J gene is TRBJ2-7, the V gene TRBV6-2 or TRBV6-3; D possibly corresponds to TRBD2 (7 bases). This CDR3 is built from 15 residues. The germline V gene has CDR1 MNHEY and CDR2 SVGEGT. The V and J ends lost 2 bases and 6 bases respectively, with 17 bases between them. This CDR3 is CASSYGGAGSREQYF. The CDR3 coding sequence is TGTGCCAGCAGTTACGGGGGGGCAGGGTCCCGCGAGCAGTACTTC.

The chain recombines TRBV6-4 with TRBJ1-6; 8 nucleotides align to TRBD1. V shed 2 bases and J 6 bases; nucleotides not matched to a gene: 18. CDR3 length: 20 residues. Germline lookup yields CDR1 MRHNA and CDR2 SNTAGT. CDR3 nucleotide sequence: TGTGCCAGCAGTGACCCCCCGGGGGTGACGGACAGGGTAGGTAATTCACCCCTCCACTTT. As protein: CASSDPPGVTDRVGNSPLHF.

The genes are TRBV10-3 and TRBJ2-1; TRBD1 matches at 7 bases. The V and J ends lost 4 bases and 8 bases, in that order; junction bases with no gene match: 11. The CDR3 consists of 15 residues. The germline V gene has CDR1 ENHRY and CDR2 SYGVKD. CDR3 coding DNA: TGTGCCATCAGTGTCGGACAGGCCAAATTGTATGAGCAGTTCTTC. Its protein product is CAISVGQAKLYEQFF.

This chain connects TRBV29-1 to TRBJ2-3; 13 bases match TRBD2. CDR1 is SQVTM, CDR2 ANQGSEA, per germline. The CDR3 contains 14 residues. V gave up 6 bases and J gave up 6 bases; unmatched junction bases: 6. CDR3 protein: CSVRQGLAGDTQYF. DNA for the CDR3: TGCAGCGTAAGACAGGGACTAGCGGGGGATACGCAGTATTTT.

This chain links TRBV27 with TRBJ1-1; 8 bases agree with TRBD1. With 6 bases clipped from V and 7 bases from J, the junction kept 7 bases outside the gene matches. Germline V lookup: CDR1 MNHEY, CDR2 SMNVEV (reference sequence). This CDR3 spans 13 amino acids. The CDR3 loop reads CASSPGTGREAFF. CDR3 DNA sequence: TGTGCCAGCAGCCCCGGGACAGGCCGTGAAGCTTTCTTT.

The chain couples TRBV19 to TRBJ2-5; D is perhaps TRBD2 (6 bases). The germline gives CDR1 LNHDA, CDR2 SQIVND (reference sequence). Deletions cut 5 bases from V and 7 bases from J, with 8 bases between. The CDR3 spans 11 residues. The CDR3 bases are TGTGCCAGTAGTCTCGGGGGGACCCAGTACTTC. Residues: CASSLGGTQYF.

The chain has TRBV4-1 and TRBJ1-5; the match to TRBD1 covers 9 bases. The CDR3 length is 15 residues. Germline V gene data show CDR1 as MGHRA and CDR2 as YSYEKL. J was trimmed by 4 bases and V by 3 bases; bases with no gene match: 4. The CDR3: CASSHDGTGNQPQHF. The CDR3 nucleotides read TGCGCCAGCAGCCACGACGGGACAGGGAATCAGCCCCAGCATTTT.

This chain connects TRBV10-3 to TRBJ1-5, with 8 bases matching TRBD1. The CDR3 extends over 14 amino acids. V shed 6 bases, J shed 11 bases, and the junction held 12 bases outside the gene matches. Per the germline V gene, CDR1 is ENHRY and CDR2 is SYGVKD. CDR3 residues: CAIRSDREGLAQHF. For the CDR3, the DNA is TGTGCCATCAGGTCGGACAGGGAGGGATTGGCCCAGCATTTT.

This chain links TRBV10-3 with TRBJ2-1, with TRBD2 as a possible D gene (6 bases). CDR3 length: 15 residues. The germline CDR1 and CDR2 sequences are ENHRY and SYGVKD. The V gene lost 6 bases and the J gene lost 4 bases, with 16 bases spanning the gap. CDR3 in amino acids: CAISDYRENYNEQFF. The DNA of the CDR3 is TGTGCCATCAGCGACTACCGGGAGAATTACAATGAGCAGTTCTTC.

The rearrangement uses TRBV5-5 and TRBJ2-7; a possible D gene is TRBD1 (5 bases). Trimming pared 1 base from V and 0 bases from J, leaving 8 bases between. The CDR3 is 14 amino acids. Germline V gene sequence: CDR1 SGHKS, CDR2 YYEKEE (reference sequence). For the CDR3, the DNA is TGTGCCAGCAGCTTGCAAGGGGCCTCCTACGAGCAGTACTTC. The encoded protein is CASSLQGASYEQYF. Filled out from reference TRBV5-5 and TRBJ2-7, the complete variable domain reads DAGVTQSPTHLIKTRGQQVTLRCSPISGHKSVSWYQQVLGQGPQFIFQYYEKEERGRGNFPDRFSARQFPNYSSELNVNALLLGDSALYLCASSLQGASYEQYFGPGTRLTVT.

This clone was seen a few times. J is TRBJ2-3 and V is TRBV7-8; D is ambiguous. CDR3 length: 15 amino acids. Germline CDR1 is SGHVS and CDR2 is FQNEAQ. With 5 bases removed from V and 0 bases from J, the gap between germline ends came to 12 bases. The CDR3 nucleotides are TGTGCCAGCAGCGGATCCGGGTTTAGCACAGATACGCAGTATTTT. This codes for CASSGSGFSTDTQYF.

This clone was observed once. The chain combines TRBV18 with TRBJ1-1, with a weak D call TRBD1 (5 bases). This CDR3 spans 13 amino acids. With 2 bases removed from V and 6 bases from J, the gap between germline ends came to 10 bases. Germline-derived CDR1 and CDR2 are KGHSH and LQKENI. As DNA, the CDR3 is TGTGCCAGCTCACCAAAGGGGTTCGCTGAAGCTTTCTTT. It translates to CASSPKGFAEAFF.

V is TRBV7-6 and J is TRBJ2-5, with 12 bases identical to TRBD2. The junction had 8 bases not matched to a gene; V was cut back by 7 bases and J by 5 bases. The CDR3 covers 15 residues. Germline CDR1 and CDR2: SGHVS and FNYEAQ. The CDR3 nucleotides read TGTGCCAGCATCCCCTTCGGACTAGCGGGGGAGACCCAGTACTTC. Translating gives CASIPFGLAGETQYF.

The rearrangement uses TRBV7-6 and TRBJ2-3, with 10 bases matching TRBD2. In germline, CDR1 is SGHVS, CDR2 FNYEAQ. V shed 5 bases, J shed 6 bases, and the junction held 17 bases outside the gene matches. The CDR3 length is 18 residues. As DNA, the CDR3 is TGTGCCAGCAGCCCGGGGGGTTTGAGCGGGAGGGCAGGGGATACGCAGTATTTT. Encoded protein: CASSPGGLSGRAGDTQYF. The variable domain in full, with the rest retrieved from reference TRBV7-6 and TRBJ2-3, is GAGVSQSPRYKVTKRGQDVALRCDPISGHVSLYWYRQALGQGPEFLTYFNYEAQQDKSGLPNDRFSAERPEGSISTLTIQRTEQRDSAMYRCASSPGGLSGRAGDTQYFGPGTRLTVL.

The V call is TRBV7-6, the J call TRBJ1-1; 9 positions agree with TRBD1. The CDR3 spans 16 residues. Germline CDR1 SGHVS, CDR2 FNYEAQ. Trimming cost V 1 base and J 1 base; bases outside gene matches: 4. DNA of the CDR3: TGTGCCAGCAGCTTAGGGACAGGGGTTGGGAACACTGAAGCTTTCTTT. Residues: CASSLGTGVGNTEAFF. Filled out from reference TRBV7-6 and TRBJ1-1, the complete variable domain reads GAGVSQSPRYKVTKRGQDVALRCDPISGHVSLYWYRQALGQGPEFLTYFNYEAQQDKSGLPNDRFSAERPEGSISTLTIQRTEQRDSAMYRCASSLGTGVGNTEAFFGQGTRLTVV.

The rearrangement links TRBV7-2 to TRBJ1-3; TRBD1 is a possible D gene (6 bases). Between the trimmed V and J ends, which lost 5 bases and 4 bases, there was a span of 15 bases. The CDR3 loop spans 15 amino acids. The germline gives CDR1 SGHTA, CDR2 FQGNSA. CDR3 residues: CASSPPGHGGNTIYF. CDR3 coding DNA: TGTGCCAGCAGCCCACCGGGACATGGAGGAAACACCATATATTTT.

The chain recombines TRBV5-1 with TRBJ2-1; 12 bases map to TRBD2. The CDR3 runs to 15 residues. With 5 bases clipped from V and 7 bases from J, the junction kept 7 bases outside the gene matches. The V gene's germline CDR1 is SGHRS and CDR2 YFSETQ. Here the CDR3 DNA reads TGCGCCAGCAGTTCGCTAGCGGGAGGGGATAATGAGCAGTTCTTC. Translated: CASSSLAGGDNEQFF. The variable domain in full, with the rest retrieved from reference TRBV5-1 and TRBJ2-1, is KAGVTQTPRYLIKTRGQQVTLSCSPISGHRSVSWYQQTPGQGLQFLFEYFSETQRNKGNFPGRFSGRQFSNSRSEMNVSTLELGDSALYLCASSSLAGGDNEQFFGPGTRLTVL.

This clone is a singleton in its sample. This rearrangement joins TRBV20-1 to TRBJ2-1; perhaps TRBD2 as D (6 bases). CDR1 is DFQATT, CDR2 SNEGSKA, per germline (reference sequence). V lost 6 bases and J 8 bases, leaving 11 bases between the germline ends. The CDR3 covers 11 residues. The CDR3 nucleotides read TGCAGTGCCTGGGGCGGGGATGAGCAGTTCTTC. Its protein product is CSAWGGDEQFF.

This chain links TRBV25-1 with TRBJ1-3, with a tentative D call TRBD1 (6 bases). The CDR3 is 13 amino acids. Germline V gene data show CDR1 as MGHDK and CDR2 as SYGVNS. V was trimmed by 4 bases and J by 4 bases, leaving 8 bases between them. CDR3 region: CASSADRGNTIYF. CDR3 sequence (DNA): TGTGCCAGCAGTGCGGACAGAGGAAACACCATATATTTT.

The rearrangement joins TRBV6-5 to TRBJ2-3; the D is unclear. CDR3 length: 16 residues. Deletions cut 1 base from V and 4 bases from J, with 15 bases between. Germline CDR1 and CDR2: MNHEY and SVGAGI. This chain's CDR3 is CASSYFSVRTADTQYF. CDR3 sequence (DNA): TGTGCCAGCAGTTACTTCTCGGTACGCACCGCAGATACGCAGTATTTT.

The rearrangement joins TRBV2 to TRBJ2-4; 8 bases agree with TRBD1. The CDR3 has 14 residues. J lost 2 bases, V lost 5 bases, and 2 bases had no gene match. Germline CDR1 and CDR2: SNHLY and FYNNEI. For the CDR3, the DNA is TGTGCCAGCAGTAGGGACAGGACCAAAAACATTCAGTACTTC. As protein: CASSRDRTKNIQYF.

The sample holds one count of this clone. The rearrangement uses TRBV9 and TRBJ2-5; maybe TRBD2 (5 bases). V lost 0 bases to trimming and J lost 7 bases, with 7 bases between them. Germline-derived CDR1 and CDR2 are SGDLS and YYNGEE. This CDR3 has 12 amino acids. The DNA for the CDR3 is TGTGCCAGCAGCGTAGGAGAGGGGACCCAGTACTTC. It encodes CASSVGEGTQYF.

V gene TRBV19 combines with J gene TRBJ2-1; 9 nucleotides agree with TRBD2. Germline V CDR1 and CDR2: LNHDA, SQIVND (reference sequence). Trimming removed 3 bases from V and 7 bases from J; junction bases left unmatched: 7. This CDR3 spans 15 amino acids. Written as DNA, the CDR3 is TGTGCCAGTAGTATTCGGGCTAGCGGGAAAAATGAGCAGTTCTTC. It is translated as CASSIRASGKNEQFF.

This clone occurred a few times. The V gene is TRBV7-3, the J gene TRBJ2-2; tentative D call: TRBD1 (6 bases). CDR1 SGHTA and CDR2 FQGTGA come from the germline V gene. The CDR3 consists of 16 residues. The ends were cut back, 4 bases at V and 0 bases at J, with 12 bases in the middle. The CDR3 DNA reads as TGTGCCAGCAGCTCCCAGGGGCCTGCGAACACCGGGGAGCTGTTTTTT. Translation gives CASSSQGPANTGELFF. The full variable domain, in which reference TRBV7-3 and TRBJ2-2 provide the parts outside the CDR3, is GAGVSQTPSNKVTEKGKYVELRCDPISGHTALYWYRQSLGQGPEFLIYFQGTGAADDSGLPNDRFFAVRPEGSVSTLKIQRTERGDSAVYLCASSSQGPANTGELFFGEGSRLTVL.

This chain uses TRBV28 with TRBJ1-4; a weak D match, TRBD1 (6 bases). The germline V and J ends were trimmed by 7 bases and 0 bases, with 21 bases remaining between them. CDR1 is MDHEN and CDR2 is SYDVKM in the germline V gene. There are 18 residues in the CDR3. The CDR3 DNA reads TGTGCCAGCAACATGGCGACGGGCAGGGGCGCAACTAATGAAAAACTGTTTTTT. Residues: CASNMATGRGATNEKLFF.

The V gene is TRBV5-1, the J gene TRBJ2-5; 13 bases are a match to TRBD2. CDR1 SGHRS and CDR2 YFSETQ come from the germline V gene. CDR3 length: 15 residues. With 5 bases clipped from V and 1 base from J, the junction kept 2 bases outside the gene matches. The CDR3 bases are TGCGCCAGCAGGACTAGCGGGAGGTTCCAAGAGACCCAGTACTTC. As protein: CASRTSGRFQETQYF.

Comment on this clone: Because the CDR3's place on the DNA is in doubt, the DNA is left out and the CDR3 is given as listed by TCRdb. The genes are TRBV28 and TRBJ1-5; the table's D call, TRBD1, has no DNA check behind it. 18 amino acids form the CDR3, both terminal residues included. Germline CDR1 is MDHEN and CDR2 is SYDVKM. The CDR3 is CASSSSTGLGSVNQPQHF.